This TCR beta chain is from a study of T cell responses to AZD1222 COVID-19 vaccine. Whole-study context: Combined were second doses at about 4 or about 12 weeks.

To note about this clone: As yet, its antigen is unknown.

Generated by immunoSEQ multiplex PCR, the TCRdb table keeps only in-frame clones and is missing some. Of about 99,000 clones detected, 88% appear once; the ten largest clones hold roughly 22%. Findings and caveats of the study: Researchers took repertoire samples only after the peak T cell response had come. Mostly white British, mostly female donors; authors suggested clonal diversity may be underestimated.

The TCR comes from an adult in good health. The material was peripheral blood, obtained on day 0 of AZD1222 vaccination.

This CDR3 reads CASSEASSRETQYF. The DNA for the CDR3 is TGCGCCAGCAGCGAGGCCTCCTCACGGGAGACCCAGTACTTC. J is TRBJ2-5 and V is TRBV5-1; D is unclear. V lost 4 bases to trimming and J lost 5 bases, with 15 bases between them. Per the germline V gene, CDR1 is SGHRS and CDR2 is YFSETQ. The CDR3 spans 14 residues.